What follows is one T cell receptor (beta chain) and its context. The antigen remains unidentified. This sample is part of a study of T cell responses to AZD1222 COVID-19 vaccine. Study-wide findings and caveats: It should be noted that donors were predominantly white British and more often female, and clonal diversity was possibly underestimated. Reportedly, nearly half the spike-specific TCRs target unmutated variant regions. Baseline serostatus was positive in only six AZD1222 recipients.

Using immunoSEQ multiplex PCR, the repertoire was profiled, and TCRdb retains in-frame clones only, with some absent. The sample records about 140,000 clones, more than 85% being singletons. There are 14 residues in the CDR3. V was pared by 5 bases and J by 6 bases, with 9 bases of the junction left unmatched. In germline, CDR1 is LNHNV, CDR2 YYDKDF (reference sequence). The receptor was isolated from an adult in good health. This rearrangement joins TRBV15 to TRBJ2-7; 8 nucleotides align to TRBD1. Sequencing used peripheral blood, obtained on day 0 of MenACWY control vaccination. The CDR3 spells CATSVLWTGSEQYF. CDR3 nucleotides: TGTGCCACCAGCGTACTCTGGACAGGGAGCGAGCAGTACTTC.